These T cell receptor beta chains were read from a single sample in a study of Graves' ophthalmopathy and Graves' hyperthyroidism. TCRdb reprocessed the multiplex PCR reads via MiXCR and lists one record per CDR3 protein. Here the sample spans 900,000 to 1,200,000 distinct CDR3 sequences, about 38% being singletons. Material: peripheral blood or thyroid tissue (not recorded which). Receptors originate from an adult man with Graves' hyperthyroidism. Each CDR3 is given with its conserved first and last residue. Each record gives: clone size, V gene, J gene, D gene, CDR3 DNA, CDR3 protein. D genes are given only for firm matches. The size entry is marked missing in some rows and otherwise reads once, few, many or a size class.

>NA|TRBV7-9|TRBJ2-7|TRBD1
TGTGCCAGCAGCTTAGATATAGACAGGGGGCTTTACGAGCAGTACTTC
CASSLDIDRGLYEQYF
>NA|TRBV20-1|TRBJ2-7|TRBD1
TGCAGTGCTTCGAGGGCGGGACAGGGCAACTACGAGCAGTACTTC
CSASRAGQGNYEQYF
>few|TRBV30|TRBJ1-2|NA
TGTGCCTGGAGTGTACTTGGCGGCTACACCTTC
CAWSVLGGYTF
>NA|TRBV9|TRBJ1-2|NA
TGTGCCAGCAGCGCAGGGCCGATTGGCTACACCTTC
CASSAGPIGYTF
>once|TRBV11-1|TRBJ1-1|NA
TGTGCCAGCAGCCGAGGTGGCAGCACTAACACTGAAGCTTTCTTT
CASSRGGSTNTEAFF
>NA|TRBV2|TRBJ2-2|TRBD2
TGTGCCAGCACCGAAGGTACTAGCGGGGCTACCGGGGAGCTGTTTTTT
CASTEGTSGATGELFF
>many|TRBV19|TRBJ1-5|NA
TGTGCCAGTATGGTGTTTGGACAAAGCAATCAGCCCCAGCATTTT
CASMVFGQSNQPQHF
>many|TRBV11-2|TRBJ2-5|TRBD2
TGTGCCAGCAGGCCGACTAGCGGCTTCCAAGAGACCCAGTACTTC
CASRPTSGFQETQYF
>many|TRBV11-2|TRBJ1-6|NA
TGTGCCAGCAGCTTAGGGACGTGGGGCTCACCCCTCCACTTT
CASSLGTWGSPLHF
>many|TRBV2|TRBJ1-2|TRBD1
TGTGCCAGCGGTTGGAAGGGGACAGCTGGCTACACCTTC
CASGWKGTAGYTF
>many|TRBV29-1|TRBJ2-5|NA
TGCAGCGGGCTCGTCCAAGAGACCCAGTACTTC
CSGLVQETQYF
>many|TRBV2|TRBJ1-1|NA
TGTGCCAGCATAATACAGAACACTGAAGCTTTCTTT
CASIIQNTEAFF
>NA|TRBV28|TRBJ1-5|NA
TGTGCCAGCACCAACGGCAGGGTCGGACAGCCCCAGCATTTT
CASTNGRVGQPQHF
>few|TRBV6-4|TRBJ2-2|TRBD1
TGTGCCAGCAGTTACTCGGGACAGGGTCGGACCGGGGAGCTGTTTTTT
CASSYSGQGRTGELFF
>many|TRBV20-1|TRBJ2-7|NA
TGCAGTGCCCCGGACGGATCCCATAGCTCCTACGAGCAGTACTTC
CSAPDGSHSSYEQYF
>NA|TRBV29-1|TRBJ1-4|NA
TGCAGCGTTGATTCCGGGACGATGGAAAAACTGTTTTTT
CSVDSGTMEKLFF
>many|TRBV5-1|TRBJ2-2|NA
TGCGCCAGCACTACCTTTTCCGGGGAGCTGTTTTTT
CASTTFSGELFF
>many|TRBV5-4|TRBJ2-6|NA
TGTGCCAGCAGACGGGACGATAGCTCTGGGGCCAACGTCCTGACTTTC
CASRRDDSSGANVLTF
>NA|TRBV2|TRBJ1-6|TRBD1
TGTGCCAGCAGTGAAAAAAACAGGGGGTCACCCCTCCACTTT
CASSEKNRGSPLHF
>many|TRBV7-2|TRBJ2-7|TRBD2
TGTGCCAGCAGCTTAGGAGCGGGAGAAACCGAGCAGTACTTC
CASSLGAGETEQYF
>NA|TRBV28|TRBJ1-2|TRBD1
TGTGCTCAGACAGGGATCACCTATGGCTACACCTTC
CAQTGITYGYTF
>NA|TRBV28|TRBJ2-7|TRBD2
TGTGCCAGCAGTTTAATTTCGGGACTAGGTGAAGAGCAGTACTTC
CASSLISGLGEEQYF
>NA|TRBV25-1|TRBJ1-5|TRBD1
TGTGCCAGCAGTGGCGGGACAGGGTTCGAGACCCAGCATTTT
CASSGGTGFETQHF
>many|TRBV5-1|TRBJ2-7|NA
TGCGCCAGCAGCTTCAGCGTCTACGAGCAGTACTTC
CASSFSVYEQYF
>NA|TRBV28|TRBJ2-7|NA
TGTGCCAGCAGCTTCACCGGGTCGCAGTACTTC
CASSFTGSQYF
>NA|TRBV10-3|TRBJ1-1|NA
TGTGCCAGCAGTTACGGGTTGGGGAACACTGAAGCTTTCTTT
CASSYGLGNTEAFF
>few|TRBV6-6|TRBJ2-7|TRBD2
TGTGCCAGCAGTTACTTTAGCGGGGTTGACGAGCAGTACTTC
CASSYFSGVDEQYF
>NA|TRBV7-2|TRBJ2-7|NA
TGTGCCAGCAGTTACGCGGCTGGAAACCCTTACGAGCAGTACTTC
CASSYAAGNPYEQYF
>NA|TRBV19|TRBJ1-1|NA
TGTGCCAGTAGTCTTCGGGTCGGGAGAGAATATAGCATGGGGAACACTGAAGCTTTCTTT
CASSLRVGREYSMGNTEAFF
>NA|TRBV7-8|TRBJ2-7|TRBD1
TGTGCCAGCGTCCTCCACGGGACAGGGTTGACCGGGGAGCAGTACTTC
CASVLHGTGLTGEQYF
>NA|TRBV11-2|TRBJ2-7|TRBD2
TGTGCCAGCAGATTGGAGCGGGACGGGAGCTCCTACGAGCAGTACTTC
CASRLERDGSSYEQYF
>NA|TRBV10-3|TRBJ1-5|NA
TGTGCCAGCAGTCGACCGGGACTATCCCAAGAGACCCAGCATTTT
CASSRPGLSQETQHF
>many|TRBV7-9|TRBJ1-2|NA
TGTGCCAGCAGCTCTACAGCCATCGACTATGGCTACACCTTC
CASSSTAIDYGYTF
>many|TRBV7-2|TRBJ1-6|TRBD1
TGTGCCAGCAGCCAACGGACAGGGGTTAATTCACCCCTCCACTTT
CASSQRTGVNSPLHF
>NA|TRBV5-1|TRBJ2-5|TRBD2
TGCGCCAGCAGCGGCGGGACTAGCGGGACGCAGGGGACCCAGTACTTC
CASSGGTSGTQGTQYF